Shown below are 8 T cell receptor beta chains from a single sample sequenced in a study of control samples from healthy donors and cancer patients. Here immunoSEQ multiplex PCR was the method, and the copy in TCRdb shows in-frame clones only, minus some. The data show about 34,000 clones, 90% to 95% seen once. The sample was PBMCs. These receptors all stem from a man between 40 and 49 years old with colorectal cancer.

This chain uses TRBV7-2 with TRBJ1-6; 9 bases align to TRBD1. CDR1 is SGHTA, CDR2 FQGNSA, per germline. CDR3 size: 15 residues. V was clipped by 4 bases and J by 4 bases; unmatched bases: 2. CDR3 sequence reads: CASSSGTGYNSPLHF. DNA of the CDR3: TGTGCCAGCAGCTCCGGGACAGGGTATAATTCACCCCTCCACTTT.

The chain uses TRBV5-1 and TRBJ2-7; D unclear. The CDR3 length is 12 residues. The germline V gene has CDR1 SGHRS and CDR2 YFSETQ. V dropped 4 bases and J dropped 3 bases, with 8 bases sitting between them. The chain's CDR3 is CASSASYYEQYF. The CDR3 DNA reads TGCGCCAGCAGCGCGTCGTACTACGAGCAGTACTTC.

V is TRBV11-2 and J is TRBJ2-3, with 16 bases identical to TRBD2. The CDR3 loop spans 19 amino acids. Trimming cost V 2 bases and J 6 bases; bases outside gene matches: 11. The V gene's germline CDR1 is SGHAT and CDR2 FQNNGV. CDR3 in DNA: TGTGCCAGCAGCTTACTAGCCGGGACTAGCGGGGGGGCCCGGGATACGCAGTATTTT. Its protein is CASSLLAGTSGGARDTQYF.

The chain links TRBV5-6 to TRBJ2-5; 8 bases map to TRBD1. Germline lookup yields CDR1 SGHDT and CDR2 YYEEEE. V lost 1 base to trimming and J lost 0 bases; unmatched junction nucleotides: 5. The CDR3 consists of 16 residues. The CDR3 is CASSLRRQGNQETQYF. CDR3 DNA sequence: TGTGCCAGCAGCTTGAGGAGACAGGGGAACCAAGAGACCCAGTACTTC.

The chain couples TRBV6-5 to TRBJ1-4; D possibly corresponds to TRBD1 (5 bases). Deletions cut 0 bases from V and 7 bases from J, with 15 bases between. The V gene's germline CDR1 is MNHEY and CDR2 SVGAGI. This CDR3 comprises 16 residues. This CDR3 is CASSYSWSGGGEKLFF. The CDR3 nucleotides are TGTGCCAGCAGTTACTCTTGGTCGGGGGGAGGTGAAAAACTGTTTTTT.

The CDR3 loop reads CASSGGPEYPSGNTIYF. CDR3 sequence (DNA): TGTGCCAGCAGTGGAGGGCCTGAATACCCCTCTGGAAACACCATATATTTT. V and J are TRBV25-1 and TRBJ1-3; D is undetermined. The CDR3 runs 17 residues. The V gene's germline CDR1 is MGHDK and CDR2 SYGVNS. Trimming removed 4 bases from V and 0 bases from J, with 16 bases in between.

This clone came up once. V usage is TRBV27 and J usage is TRBJ1-2, with D perhaps matching TRBD1 (5 bases). Germline V gene sequence: CDR1 MNHEY, CDR2 SMNVEV (reference sequence). V lost 6 bases and J lost 3, with 17 bases in between. The CDR3 runs to 15 residues. This chain's CDR3 is CASRRTGRVDYGYTF. The CDR3 region has the DNA TGTGCCAGCAGACGCACAGGACGGGTTGACTATGGCTACACCTTC.

The chain couples TRBV7-2 to TRBJ2-1; 9 positions match TRBD2. The germline gives CDR1 SGHTA, CDR2 FQGNSA. V lost 6 bases, J lost 3 bases, and 18 bases stayed unmatched. The CDR3 runs 19 residues. CDR3 sequence reads: CASSPRGLAGSQGYNEQFF. For the CDR3, the DNA is TGTGCCAGCAGTCCGCGGGGGCTAGCGGGGTCCCAAGGCTACAATGAGCAGTTCTTC.